The 32 T cell receptor beta chains below were found in one sample sequenced in a study of T cell responses to AZD1222 COVID-19 vaccine (dated by TCRdb to about 2021). Library method: the immunoSEQ multiplex PCR assay. TCRdb obtained this table from immuneACCESS and retained in-frame rearrangements with V and J assigned. These tables miss some clones; where compared with another copy, unresolved V genes account for less than half of the shortfall, and the remainder is unexplained. Present in this sample are 80,000 or so clones, over 75% of which were seen just once. Approximately 5.4% of the sample is in the top ten clones. In the paper's terms, the time point label means: baseline before first vaccination. The treatment or condition label on this specimen signifies: meningococcal conjugate vaccine given as trial control. Sequencing was performed on peripheral blood, taken on day 0 of MenACWY control vaccination. The source of these receptors is an adult in good health.

This clone was seen only once. The V call is TRBV3-1 (or the pseudogene TRBV3-2), the J call TRBJ2-3; D gene unclear. This CDR3 is 12 amino acids long. V was cut by 1 base and J by 6 bases, with 5 bases left in between. CDR1 is LGHDT, CDR2 YNNKEL, per germline (reference sequence). CDR3 sequence reads: CASSQVVDTQYF. CDR3 nucleotides: TGTGCCAGCAGCCAAGTGGTGGATACGCAGTATTTT.

The rearrangement links TRBV2 to TRBJ1-3; D possibly corresponds to TRBD1 (6 bases). Between the trimmed V and J ends, which lost 6 bases and 0 bases, there was a span of 12 bases. There are 15 residues in the CDR3. Germline V gene lookup returns CDR1 SNHLY and CDR2 FYNNEI. CDR3 nucleotide sequence: TGTGCCAGCAGGCGGACGGACAGCTCTGGAAACACCATATATTTT. This sequence encodes CASRRTDSSGNTIYF.

The V gene is TRBV3-1 (or the pseudogene TRBV3-2), the J gene TRBJ1-1; D not resolved. This CDR3 spans 11 amino acids. The germline gives CDR1 LGHDT, CDR2 YNNKEL (reference sequence). The V gene lost 6 bases and the J gene lost 6 bases, with 8 bases spanning the gap. Here the CDR3 reads CASRRGSEAFF. In DNA, the CDR3 is TGTGCCAGCAGGAGAGGGTCTGAAGCTTTCTTT.

This chain joins TRBV28 and TRBJ1-1; D uncertain. Between the trimmed V and J ends, which lost 6 bases and 4 bases, there was a span of 15 bases. Germline-derived CDR1 and CDR2 are MDHEN and SYDVKM. This CDR3 is built from 14 residues. Here the CDR3 reads CASRGTSWGTEAFF. CDR3 bases: TGTGCCAGCAGGGGCACTAGTTGGGGCACTGAAGCTTTCTTT.

The rearrangement uses TRBV7-6 and TRBJ1-2; D is possibly TRBD1 (5 bases). Germline assignment: CDR1 SGHVS and CDR2 FNYEAQ. Trimming removed 6 bases from V and 5 bases from J, with 19 bases in between. The CDR3 covers 15 residues. The CDR3 DNA reads as TGTGCCAGCAGACCGGTCCCGGGGCTAGAGTATGGCTACACCTTC. Translating gives CASRPVPGLEYGYTF.

The chain links TRBV11-2 to TRBJ1-2, with D uncertain. The germline V and J ends were trimmed by 5 bases and 3 bases, with 22 bases remaining between them. Germline-derived CDR1 and CDR2 are SGHAT and FQNNGV. The CDR3 consists of 17 residues. CDR3 amino acids: CASSLLGGSSVDYGYTF. CDR3 DNA sequence: TGTGCCAGCAGCCTGCTGGGAGGTTCTAGCGTGGACTATGGCTACACCTTC.

This clone was picked up one time. The same CDR3 arises from other DNA sequences in this sample as well. J is TRBJ2-7 and V is TRBV18, with D hard to call. The V and J ends lost 2 bases and 5 bases respectively, with 4 bases between them. CDR1 and CDR2 from the germline V gene are KGHSH and LQKENI. The CDR3 consists of 11 residues. The CDR3 nucleotides read TGTGCCAGCTCACCAGAGAACGAGCAGTACTTC. Encoded protein: CASSPENEQYF.

The genes are TRBV7-2 and TRBJ2-2, with 11 bases aligning to TRBD2. Germline CDR1 and CDR2: SGHTA and FQGNSA. Germline trimming cut 5 bases from V and 5 bases from J; bases unmatched to any gene: 10. The CDR3 loop spans 17 amino acids. The CDR3 DNA follows: TGTGCCAGCAGCCAGGGGGGACTAGCGGCCGTGACCGGGGAGCTGTTTTTT. Translating it yields CASSQGGLAAVTGELFF.

This clone is labeled as medium-sized (0.01 to 0.1%). Different DNA sequences within this sample yield the same CDR3. The genes are TRBV6-5 and TRBJ1-1; 9 positions match TRBD1. Germline trimming cut 7 bases from V and 3 bases from J; bases unmatched to any gene: 6. Germline loops: CDR1 MNHEY, CDR2 SVGAGI. The CDR3 has 14 residues. The CDR3 region is CASTQDRGDTEAFF. For the CDR3, the DNA is TGTGCCAGCACCCAAGACAGGGGGGACACTGAAGCTTTCTTT.

The chain combines TRBV2 with TRBJ1-1, with D perhaps matching TRBD1 (5 bases). CDR3 length: 15 residues. Germline CDR1 reads SNHLY; CDR2 reads FYNNEI. The germline V and J ends were trimmed by 1 base and 0 bases, with 9 bases remaining between them. DNA of the CDR3: TGTGCCAGCAGTGAAGGGGGGTGGATGAACACTGAAGCTTTCTTT. It translates to CASSEGGWMNTEAFF.

The table lists this clone with a count of one. This chain connects TRBV5-1 to TRBJ1-2, with TRBD1 matching over 7 bases. Germline-derived CDR1 and CDR2 are SGHRS and YFSETQ. The CDR3 runs to 15 residues. V lost 3 bases, J lost 2 bases, and 7 bases stayed unmatched. In nucleotides, the CDR3 is TGCGCCAGCAGCTCCAGACCACAGGGGAACTATGGCTACACCTTC. This codes for CASSSRPQGNYGYTF.

The chain joins TRBV7-2 to TRBJ2-2; no clear D. Germline V gene lookup returns CDR1 SGHTA and CDR2 FQGNSA. The CDR3 covers 13 residues. The germline V and J ends were trimmed by 6 bases and 6 bases, with 11 bases remaining between them. This chain's CDR3 is CASRPRAAGELFF. DNA of the CDR3: TGTGCCAGCAGACCCCGTGCCGCCGGGGAGCTGTTTTTT.

The chain couples TRBV27 to TRBJ1-4, with D possibly being TRBD1 (5 bases). The germline gives CDR1 MNHEY, CDR2 SMNVEV (reference sequence). Trimming took 5 bases from V and 7 from J, leaving 17 bases between them. CDR3 length: 15 amino acids. CDR3 residues: CASSRTSGKTEKLFF. CDR3 sequence (DNA): TGTGCCAGCAGTCGGACTTCAGGGAAGACTGAAAAACTGTTTTTT.

This chain links TRBV2 with TRBJ2-1, with D maybe TRBD2 (5 bases). The ends were cut back, 8 bases at V and 2 bases at J, with 13 bases in the middle. CDR1 SNHLY and CDR2 FYNNEI come from the germline V gene. This CDR3 spans 14 amino acids. For the CDR3, the DNA is TGTGCCAGCCTAAGGACTCAAGCCTACAATGAGCAGTTCTTC. It specifies CASLRTQAYNEQFF.

The rearrangement links TRBV11-2 to TRBJ2-1, with 13 bases aligning to TRBD2. The germline gives CDR1 SGHAT, CDR2 FQNNGV. This CDR3 is built from 16 residues. After removal of 1 base from V and 12 bases from J, the junction contained 9 bases not matched to a gene. CDR3 sequence reads: CASSLGRLAGGLGQFF. The CDR3 nucleotides read TGTGCCAGCAGCTTAGGGAGACTAGCGGGGGGTTTAGGGCAGTTCTTC.

The V call is TRBV27, the J call TRBJ1-2; no definite D call. CDR1 MNHEY and CDR2 SMNVEV come from the germline V gene (reference sequence). This CDR3 spans 15 amino acids. V lost 2 bases to trimming and J lost 4 bases, with 14 bases between them. The CDR3 sequence is CASSLRPITPYGYTF. DNA of the CDR3: TGTGCCAGCAGTTTAAGGCCCATAACGCCCTATGGCTACACCTTC.

This CDR3 is CASSSTGRTEAFF. CDR3 sequence (DNA): TGTGCCAGCAGTTCGACAGGTCGCACTGAAGCTTTCTTT. This chain connects TRBV2 to TRBJ1-1, with D perhaps TRBD1 (6 bases). The V gene's germline CDR1 is SNHLY and CDR2 FYNNEI. Trimming stripped 5 bases from V and 4 bases from J, with 11 bases between. This CDR3 has 13 amino acids.

The chain uses TRBV30 and TRBJ2-7; no firm D call. This CDR3 comprises 13 residues. With 0 bases removed from V and 6 bases from J, the gap between germline ends came to 12 bases. Germline V gene data show CDR1 as GTSNPN and CDR2 as SVGIG (reference sequence). The CDR3 coding sequence is TGTGCCTGGAGTGTAGGACCGACGGGCGAGCAGTACTTC. Translation: CAWSVGPTGEQYF.

This chain uses TRBV29-1 with TRBJ2-7; D call uncertain. The germline gives CDR1 SQVTM, CDR2 ANQGSEA. V gave up 0 bases and J gave up 1 base, with 7 bases separating them. The CDR3 totals 13 residues. In DNA form, the CDR3 reads TGCAGCGTTGAAGACCCAGCGTCCTACGAGCAGTACTTC. This encodes CSVEDPASYEQYF.

CDR3 protein: CASSMVGSDTEAFF. In DNA, the CDR3 is TGTGCCAGTAGTATGGTAGGGAGTGACACTGAAGCTTTCTTT. The chain links TRBV19 to TRBJ1-1; D remains ambiguous. The CDR3 covers 14 residues. Germline values: CDR1 LNHDA, CDR2 SQIVND (reference sequence). V lost 3 bases and J lost 3, with 11 bases in between.

J is TRBJ1-1 and V is TRBV6-5, with 9 bases lining up with TRBD1. V shed 4 bases and J 6 bases; nucleotides not matched to a gene: 9. Germline V gene lookup returns CDR1 MNHEY and CDR2 SVGAGI. This CDR3 contains 15 residues. CDR3 sequence: CASSFSDRGMAEAFF. The CDR3 nucleotides read TGTGCCAGCAGTTTCTCGGACAGGGGCATGGCTGAAGCTTTCTTT.

V and J are TRBV18 and TRBJ2-3; 14 bases fit TRBD2. This CDR3 spans 17 amino acids. V lost 1 base, J lost 2 bases, and 2 bases stayed unmatched. CDR1 is KGHSH and CDR2 is LQKENI in the germline V gene. CDR3: CASSPRTSGGLTDTQYF. The CDR3 nucleotides are TGTGCCAGCTCACCACGGACTAGCGGGGGGCTCACAGATACGCAGTATTTT. Full variable domain (remainder filled in from reference TRBV18 and TRBJ2-3): NAGVMQNPRHLVRRRGQEARLRCSPMKGHSHVYWYRQLPEEGLKFMVYLQKENIIDESGMPKERFSAEFPKEGPSILRIQQVVRGDSAAYFCASSPRTSGGLTDTQYFGPGTRLTVL.

The chain couples TRBV3-1 (or the pseudogene TRBV3-2) to TRBJ2-7; 7 bases map to TRBD1. The CDR3 loop spans 15 amino acids. Germline assignment: CDR1 LGHDT and CDR2 YNNKEL (reference sequence). V lost 1 base, J lost 5 bases, and 8 bases stayed unmatched. CDR3 region: CASSQGTGVRNEQYF. In nucleotides, the CDR3 is TGTGCCAGCAGCCAAGGGACAGGAGTAAGGAACGAGCAGTACTTC.

V gene TRBV3-1 (or the pseudogene TRBV3-2) combines with J gene TRBJ1-4; perhaps TRBD1 as D (5 bases). This CDR3 region has 12 residues. Between the trimmed V and J ends, which lost 7 bases and 7 bases, there was a span of 10 bases. Germline V lookup: CDR1 LGHDT, CDR2 YNNKEL (reference sequence). For the CDR3, the DNA is TGTGCCAGCACATGGAGGGGTGAAAAACTGTTTTTT. Amino acid sequence: CASTWRGEKLFF.

CDR3 protein: CAWTVTGRRELPGNTIYF. CDR3 DNA: TGTGCCTGGACAGTCACAGGACGAAGAGAGCTACCTGGAAACACCATATATTTT. The V gene is TRBV30, the J gene TRBJ1-3; TRBD1 is a possible D gene (5 bases). The CDR3 has 18 residues. The germline V gene has CDR1 GTSNPN and CDR2 SVGIG (reference sequence). V was shortened by 4 bases and J by 2 bases, with 24 bases between the two germline ends.

The chain is built from TRBV7-3 and TRBJ1-1; D is undetermined. Germline V gene sequence: CDR1 SGHTA, CDR2 FQGTGA. This CDR3 has 13 amino acids. The V and J ends lost 2 bases and 1 base respectively, with 5 bases between them. CDR3 DNA: TGTGCCAGCAGCTTAGAGGAGAACACTGAAGCTTTCTTT. Its translation is CASSLEENTEAFF.

The V call is TRBV7-3, the J call TRBJ2-5; 7 positions agree with TRBD1. Germline trimming cut 5 bases from V and 1 base from J; bases unmatched to any gene: 7. There are 15 residues in the CDR3. The V gene's germline CDR1 is SGHTA and CDR2 FQGTGA. DNA of the CDR3: TGTGCCAGCAGCCCGTTTAGGGACAGCCAAGAGACCCAGTACTTC. Its translation is CASSPFRDSQETQYF.

This chain links TRBV6-1 with TRBJ1-5; TRBD1 aligns across 8 bases. Germline loops: CDR1 MNHNS, CDR2 SASEGT. V lost 1 base and J lost 1; bases outside the gene matches: 9. This CDR3 contains 18 residues. The CDR3 sequence: CASSEGQSGQGSNQPQHF. DNA for the CDR3: TGTGCCAGCAGTGAAGGACAATCTGGACAGGGAAGCAATCAGCCCCAGCATTTT.

This chain uses TRBV24-1 with TRBJ1-1, with TRBD1 identical over 12 bases. This CDR3 contains 16 residues. Germline V gene sequence: CDR1 KGHDR, CDR2 SFDVKD. Unmatched junction bases numbered 10, after V lost 7 bases and J lost 5 bases. The CDR3 protein is CATRGPGQGAWTEAFF. For the CDR3, the DNA is TGTGCCACCAGAGGACCGGGACAGGGGGCCTGGACTGAAGCTTTCTTT.

The gene calls are TRBV28 and TRBJ1-6; 7 bases line up with TRBD1. The CDR3 is 13 amino acids. From germline, CDR1 is MDHEN and CDR2 SYDVKM. Unmatched junction bases numbered 4, after V lost 8 bases and J lost 6 bases. The CDR3 coding sequence is TGTGCCAGCTACCGGGACAGTAATTCACCCCTCCACTTT. Translation: CASYRDSNSPLHF.

Concerning this clone itself: The junction differs from germline at one of its ends, possibly a read error. This chain links TRBV23-1 with TRBJ1-1; D remains unclear. TRBV23-1 is filed as an ORF, its function uncertain. The CDR3 is 18 residues long. CDR3 sequence: CASRQSIRGSLLNTEAFF. The CDR3 DNA reads TGCGCCAGCAGACAATCAATCCGCGGGTCACTTCTGAACACTGAAGCTTTCTTT.

V usage is TRBV9 and J usage is TRBJ1-5; D uncertain. The V end lost 4 bases, the J end lost 9 bases, and 14 bases lay between the germline ends. CDR1 is SGDLS, CDR2 YYNGEE, per germline. CDR3 length: 13 residues. The CDR3 DNA follows: TGTGCCAGCAGCCTTGGGTCCACGGCGCCCCAGCATTTT. This translates into CASSLGSTAPQHF. Based on the CDR3 plus reference TRBV9 and TRBJ1-5, the full variable domain is DSGVTQTPKHLITATGQRVTLRCSPRSGDLSVYWYQQSLDQGLQFLIQYYNGEERAKGNILERFSAQQFPDLHSELNLSSLELGDSALYFCASSLGSTAPQHFGDGTRLSIL.